The TCR beta chain described here comes from a study of blood T cell repertoires in COVID-19 (dated by TCRdb to the early 2020s). Study-wide context: The collaborator samples originated in the United States, Italy and Spain and spanned the acute and convalescent phases of COVID-19. The material from the prospective study consisted of cDNA or gDNA derived from T cells, B-cell-depleted T cells, or PBMCs. Subjects who had been exposed to COVID-19, were actively infected with it, or had recovered from it provided the deeply sampled blood TCRbeta repertoires that made up the dataset. The repertoires were made available in a free public database intended to serve as a resource for research on the immune response to SARS-CoV-2. Samples were obtained from the ongoing ImmuneRACE study (first 160 participants) and from about 1,300 subjects provided by 6 global collaborators. The sample metadata nearly always contained a de-identified subject ID, COVID-19 status, age in years and sex. Where HLA class I and class II types were available, the types were taken from metadata supplied by the sample provider, not from assay-based typing. The study at large found these results: The quantity of clinical and demographic metadata differed by source and by participant and was supplied without curation.

TCRbeta CDR3 regions were amplified from genomic DNA by means of the immunoSEQ Assay, a bias-controlled multiplex PCR. The study's own analysis went as follows. Within the assay, amplification of reference gene primers was used to estimate how many nucleated cells each sample contained. To quantify the absolute abundance of each unique TCRbeta CDR3 rearrangement, sequence reads were collapsed and filtered. For each sample, productive Simpson clonality was calculated as the square root of Simpson's diversity index over productive rearrangements. TCRdb stores this immuneACCESS table with in-frame sequences only. Part of the clones is absent; in the studies checked, under half of the shortfall reflects unresolved V genes, and no reason is known for the rest. The V and J calls and clone size come from that table; D and trimming were worked out from the DNA. Recorded for this sample are about 240,000 clones; around 83% of them occurred a single time. The ten biggest clones cover roughly 2% of the sample.

Via the germline V gene (reference sequence), CDR1 is SGHNT and CDR2 YYREEE. V has 3 bases trimmed and J has 7 bases trimmed; junction bases matching no gene number 3. Reading from cysteine to phenylalanine, the CDR3 counts 13 amino acids. Only the CDR3 region is kept as DNA, spanning 39 bases read in frame from base 1. A second Seattle source provided samples from volunteer blood donors who had recovered from COVID-19. Collaborating institutions collected whole blood in K2EDTA tubes following their own protocols. For TCRbeta analysis, collaborator samples were shipped as frozen whole blood, as isolated PBMCs, or as DNA extracted from either sample type. Concerning this clone: No cognate antigen has been identified for it. The sample holds no much larger clone one base away, and base qualities are not on file.

The sequence came from a man younger than 45 who had recovered from COVID-19. The sample was peripheral blood. The chain is made from TRBV5-4 and TRBJ1-2, and 10 junction bases match TRBD1. The CDR3 corresponds to CASSSGTGAGYTF. The DNA sequence is TGTGCCAGCAGCTCCGGGACAGGGGCTGGCTACACCTTC.